Below are 27 T cell receptor beta chains sequenced from a single sample in a study of cytomegalovirus exposure and HLA in healthy donors. PCR amplification relied on 60 Vbeta primers (plus 13 Jbeta primers). The repertoire was sequenced with immunoSEQ multiplex PCR; TCRdb's copy has only in-frame clones and lacks some. This listing includes roughly 190,000 clones. Specimen: PBMCs. The receptors come from a man under 40 in good health and CMV-seronegative.

The DNA of the CDR3 is TGTGCCTGGAGTAGTCTCGTGGAGCAGTACTTC. Its protein product is CAWSSLVEQYF. The genes are TRBV30 and TRBJ2-5; D gene ambiguous. Trimming took 2 bases from V and 11 from J, leaving 12 bases between them. From germline, CDR1 is GTSNPN and CDR2 SVGIG (reference sequence). CDR3 length: 11 amino acids.

The rearrangement uses TRBV10-3 and TRBJ2-7; D remains unclear. Germline CDR1 and CDR2: ENHRY and SYGVKD. Trimming cost V 4 bases and J 4 bases, with 5 bases left between them. This CDR3 comprises 11 residues. As DNA, the CDR3 is TGTGCCATCAGTGTTCGTTACGAGCAGTACTTC. This encodes CAISVRYEQYF.

Of note for this clone: The identical CDR3 is also encoded by other nucleotide sequences in the sample. The V call is TRBV6-1, the J call TRBJ1-5, with D possibly being TRBD1 (5 bases). The CDR3 contains 12 residues. Germline V gene data show CDR1 as MNHNS and CDR2 as SASEGT. Trimming took off 9 bases at V and 1 base at J, with 7 bases between the two ends. CDR3 in DNA: TGTGCCAGTTCAGGGAGCAATCAGCCCCAGCATTTT. This gives the protein CASSGSNQPQHF.

This chain links TRBV5-6 with TRBJ2-2; 13 nucleotides agree with TRBD2. The CDR3 has 16 amino acids. The J segment lost 4 bases and the V segment lost 3 bases, leaving 3 bases of the junction unmatched. Germline CDR1 SGHDT, CDR2 YYEEEE. The DNA of the CDR3 is TGTGCCAGCAGCTCCACTAGCGGGGGGGCCACCGGGGAGCTGTTTTTT. This translates into CASSSTSGGATGELFF.

The gene calls are TRBV10-1 and TRBJ1-1, with D tentatively TRBD1 (5 bases). This CDR3 comprises 15 residues. Germline assignment: CDR1 WNHNN and CDR2 SYGVQD (reference sequence). V lost 6 bases and J 1 base, leaving 15 bases between the germline ends. CDR3 nucleotides: TGCGCCAGCAGAGCGAACGACAGAGAGAACACTGAAGCTTTCTTT. It translates to CASRANDRENTEAFF.

The chain couples TRBV27 to TRBJ1-4, with TRBD1 as a possible D gene (6 bases). The germline V gene encodes CDR1 MNHEY and CDR2 SMNVEV (reference sequence). The germline V and J ends were trimmed by 0 bases and 0 bases, with 14 bases remaining between them. CDR3 size: 18 residues. The CDR3 nucleotides are TGTGCCAGCAGTTTATCGAGCCAGGGACATACAACTAATGAAAAACTGTTTTTT. It encodes CASSLSSQGHTTNEKLFF.

V usage is TRBV5-1 and J usage is TRBJ1-4, with TRBD1 identical over 9 bases. The CDR3 has 15 residues. V trimming: 1 base; J trimming: 7 bases; junction bases outside the gene matches: 5. Germline lookup yields CDR1 SGHRS and CDR2 YFSETQ. CDR3 DNA: TGCGCCAGCAGCTTGTCCGACAGGGGGGGTGAAAAACTGTTTTTT. Translation gives CASSLSDRGGEKLFF.

This chain's CDR3 is CASSQESGTVSQETQYF. CDR3 sequence (DNA): TGCGCCAGCAGCCAAGAGTCCGGGACAGTGAGCCAAGAGACCCAGTACTTC. This chain links TRBV4-1 with TRBJ2-5, with 7 bases that match TRBD1. Germline V gene sequence: CDR1 MGHRA, CDR2 YSYEKL. The CDR3 runs 17 residues. V lost 0 bases to trimming and J lost 1 base; unmatched junction nucleotides: 8.

The V call is TRBV27, the J call TRBJ2-1; a weak D match, TRBD1 (6 bases). V shed 6 bases and J shed 1 base, with 7 bases lying between them. Per germline, CDR1 MNHEY and CDR2 SMNVEV (reference sequence). The CDR3 spans 13 residues. CDR3 sequence: CASRTGSYNEQFF. Here the CDR3 DNA reads TGTGCCAGCAGGACAGGATCCTACAATGAGCAGTTCTTC.

The rearrangement uses TRBV4-2 and TRBJ2-7; tentative D call: TRBD2 (6 bases). The germline CDR1 and CDR2 sequences are LGHNA and YNFKEQ. The CDR3 is made up of 18 amino acids. V lost 0 bases, J lost 4 bases, and 22 bases lay in between. The CDR3: CASSQDISRGSAPYEQYF. In nucleotides, the CDR3 is TGTGCCAGCAGCCAAGATATCAGTCGGGGGTCTGCCCCTTACGAGCAGTACTTC.

The rearrangement uses TRBV28 and TRBJ2-3, with TRBD2 matching 10 bases. Germline-derived CDR1 and CDR2 are MDHEN and SYDVKM. The trim removed 5 bases at V and 6 bases at J, leaving 11 bases unmatched. The CDR3 is 16 amino acids. Here the CDR3 reads CASSHQSGGGLDTQYF. The CDR3 DNA reads TGTGCCAGCAGTCACCAGAGCGGGGGGGGTTTGGATACGCAGTATTTT.

The rearrangement joins TRBV19 to TRBJ1-2; 7 bases are shared with TRBD1. Trimming removed 4 bases from V and 2 bases from J; junction bases left unmatched: 4. Germline V lookup: CDR1 LNHDA, CDR2 SQIVND (reference sequence). The CDR3 loop spans 14 amino acids. CDR3 residues: CASSTPGQNYGYTF. CDR3 sequence (DNA): TGTGCCAGTAGTACTCCGGGACAGAACTATGGCTACACCTTC.

The rearrangement links TRBV5-1 to TRBJ2-4; tentatively, D is TRBD2 (5 bases). Deletions cut 6 bases from V and 0 bases from J, with 10 bases between. Germline loops: CDR1 SGHRS, CDR2 YFSETQ. The CDR3 has 14 amino acids. The CDR3 DNA reads TGCGCCAGCACCACTAGTCTAGCCAAAAACATTCAGTACTTC. Residues: CASTTSLAKNIQYF.

This rearrangement joins TRBV27 to TRBJ2-1; D unresolved. The CDR3 sequence is 14 residues long. The V gene's germline CDR1 is MNHEY and CDR2 SMNVEV (reference sequence). The germline V and J ends were trimmed by 6 bases and 0 bases, with 9 bases remaining between them. The DNA for the CDR3 is TGTGCCAGCAGAGATTATAGCTCCTACAATGAGCAGTTCTTC. Its protein is CASRDYSSYNEQFF.

V is TRBV29-1 and J is TRBJ2-1, with TRBD2 matching 14 bases. CDR1 and CDR2 (germline): SQVTM, ANQGSEA. V lost 1 base, J lost 1 base, and 3 bases stayed unmatched. The CDR3 is made up of 17 amino acids. The CDR3 is CSVEGLAGGSSYNEQFF. CDR3 nucleotides: TGCAGCGTTGAAGGACTAGCGGGAGGGTCTTCCTACAATGAGCAGTTCTTC.

Here the CDR3 DNA reads TGTGCCAGCAGCGTAATGGGTCGCGGGGGGGCCGGCAATGAGCAGTTCTTC. Translating gives CASSVMGRGGAGNEQFF. The chain has TRBV9 and TRBJ2-1, with 9 positions matching TRBD2. J was trimmed by 6 bases and V by 1 base; bases with no gene match: 11. Germline assignment: CDR1 SGDLS and CDR2 YYNGEE. The CDR3 runs to 17 residues.

The chain recombines TRBV30 with TRBJ2-5, with 9 bases aligning to TRBD1. Losses at the gene ends were 5 bases for V and 11 bases for J; bases not matched to a gene: 12. Germline V gives CDR1 GTSNPN, CDR2 SVGIG (reference sequence). The CDR3 consists of 13 residues. The chain's CDR3 is CAWHRDRVGEQYF. The CDR3, as DNA: TGTGCCTGGCACCGGGACAGGGTGGGGGAGCAGTACTTC.

The chain employs TRBV5-4 and TRBJ2-1; TRBD2 matches 10 bases. This CDR3 has 16 amino acids. V lost 1 base to trimming and J lost 5 bases; unmatched junction nucleotides: 6. CDR1 is SGHNT, CDR2 YYREEE, per germline (reference sequence). The CDR3: CASSLSSGSLNNEQFF. In nucleotides, the CDR3 is TGTGCCAGCAGCTTGTCTAGCGGGAGTCTTAACAATGAGCAGTTCTTC. The whole variable domain, remainder taken from reference TRBV5-4 and TRBJ2-1, is ETGVTQSPTHLIKTRGQQVTLRCSSQSGHNTVSWYQQALGQGPQFIFQYYREEENGRGNFPPRFSGLQFPNYSSELNVNALELDDSALYLCASSLSSGSLNNEQFFGPGTRLTVL.

The rearrangement uses TRBV7-6 and TRBJ1-1, with TRBD1 identical over 8 bases. CDR1 SGHVS and CDR2 FNYEAQ come from the germline V gene. The J segment lost 2 bases and the V segment lost 5 bases, leaving 10 bases of the junction unmatched. There are 16 residues in the CDR3. The CDR3, as DNA: TGTGCCAGCAGCCTATCAGGGGGCGAGGTCAACACTGAAGCTTTCTTT. Its protein product is CASSLSGGEVNTEAFF.

This chain joins TRBV7-3 and TRBJ2-5; possible D gene TRBD2, 5 bases. The length of the CDR3 is 13 residues. Germline V gene data show CDR1 as SGHTA and CDR2 as FQGTGA. V was shortened by 2 bases and J by 2 bases, with 6 bases between the two germline ends. CDR3 DNA: TGTGCCAGCAGCTTAGGAGGACAAGAGACCCAGTACTTC. This sequence encodes CASSLGGQETQYF.

The rearrangement uses TRBV30 and TRBJ2-5, with 10 bases lining up with TRBD1. From germline, CDR1 is GTSNPN and CDR2 SVGIG (reference sequence). This CDR3 comprises 17 residues. Here the CDR3 reads CALAVDNQGQGQETQYF. In nucleotides, the CDR3 is TGTGCTTTGGCGGTGGATAACCAGGGACAGGGGCAAGAGACCCAGTACTTC.

The chain has TRBV7-9 and TRBJ2-7; D unclear. Trimming took 3 bases from V and 2 from J, leaving 8 bases between them. CDR3 length equals 13 residues. Germline CDR1 and CDR2: SEHNR and FQNEAQ (reference sequence). CDR3 amino acids: CASSFHGTYEQYF. CDR3 DNA sequence: TGTGCCAGCAGCTTCCACGGTACCTACGAGCAGTACTTC. Drawing the rest from reference TRBV7-9 and TRBJ2-7, the complete variable domain is DTGVSQNPRHKITKRGQNVTFRCDPISEHNRLYWYRQTLGQGPEFLTYFQNEAQLEKSRLLSDRFSAERPKGSFSTLEIQRTEQGDSAMYLCASSFHGTYEQYFGPGTRLTVT.

The chain links TRBV5-1 to TRBJ2-1; 7 bases map to TRBD2. Germline loops: CDR1 SGHRS, CDR2 YFSETQ. V gave up 0 bases and J gave up 4 bases; unmatched junction bases: 1. The CDR3 is 14 residues long. The CDR3 region is CASSLASGYNEQFF. In DNA form, the CDR3 reads TGCGCCAGCAGCTTGGCTAGCGGATACAATGAGCAGTTCTTC.

The CDR3 DNA is TGTGCCAGCAGCCCCGGCAGGGAGGTCTATGGCTACACCTTC. This sequence encodes CASSPGREVYGYTF. The chain couples TRBV9 to TRBJ1-2; D perhaps matches TRBD1 (5 bases). Germline V gene sequence: CDR1 SGDLS, CDR2 YYNGEE. Deletions cut 4 bases from V and 4 bases from J, with 14 bases between. This CDR3 comprises 14 residues.

The chain combines TRBV19 with TRBJ2-5; D perhaps matches TRBD1 (6 bases). Germline CDR1 is LNHDA and CDR2 is SQIVND (reference sequence). V lost 10 bases to trimming and J lost 2 bases, with 14 bases between them. The CDR3 length is 13 residues. The CDR3 spells CATQTGDQETQYF. The DNA for the CDR3 is TGTGCCACCCAGACAGGAGATCAAGAGACCCAGTACTTC.

V is TRBV4-2 and J is TRBJ1-2; 7 nucleotides line up with TRBD1. From germline, CDR1 is LGHNA and CDR2 YNFKEQ. Losses at the gene ends were 1 base for V and 10 bases for J; bases not matched to a gene: 6. This CDR3 has 13 residues. CDR3 nucleotides: TGTGCCAGCAGCCAAGGTGTGCAGGGGGACTACACCTTC. Translating gives CASSQGVQGDYTF.

V usage is TRBV18 and J usage is TRBJ2-7; TRBD1 agrees at 9 bases. Germline V CDR1 and CDR2: KGHSH, LQKENI. Trimming at V came to 3 bases and at J to 5 bases, leaving 8 bases not matched to a gene. This CDR3 is built from 15 residues. The DNA for the CDR3 is TGTGCCAGCTCACCTGGACAGGGGATTCTTAACGAGCAGTACTTC. This sequence encodes CASSPGQGILNEQYF. The complete variable domain, with remaining parts taken from reference TRBV18 and TRBJ2-7, reads NAGVMQNPRHLVRRRGQEARLRCSPMKGHSHVYWYRQLPEEGLKFMVYLQKENIIDESGMPKERFSAEFPKEGPSILRIQQVVRGDSAAYFCASSPGQGILNEQYFGPGTRLTVT.